A selection of T cell receptor beta chains follows, all from one sample in a study of shared clonotypes between healthy human individuals. Some clones are missing from TCRdb's copy, which holds only in-frame ones; the method was immunoSEQ multiplex PCR. The data contain about 1.1 million clones, 60% to 80% of them singletons. Sequenced material: memory CD4+ T cells from PBMCs. The receptors come from a man between 18 and 29 years old in good health. Some clones in this sample may be carry-over from other donors' samples. The CDR3 runs from the conserved cysteine through the conserved F or W. D genes are given only for firm matches. Size values are once, few and many counts, or a class for expanded clones, and some rows have none.

D gene,V gene,J gene,clone size,CDR3 protein,CDR3 DNA
TRBD1,TRBV11-2,TRBJ2-1,once,CASSPNRGDNEQFF,TGTGCCAGCAGCCCCAACAGGGGGGACAATGAGCAGTTCTTC
.,TRBV9,TRBJ1-1,.,CASSVAGENTEAFF,TGTGCCAGCAGCGTAGCTGGAGAGAACACTGAAGCTTTCTTT
TRBD2,TRBV7-9,TRBJ2-1,many,CASSRLGLAGVWNEQFF,TGTGCCAGCAGCCGATTGGGACTAGCGGGAGTATGGAATGAGCAGTTCTTC
.,TRBV5-4,TRBJ2-2,.,CASSLPQGAGELFF,TGTGCCAGCAGCTTGCCCCAGGGCGCCGGGGAGCTGTTTTTT
TRBD2,TRBV4-2,TRBJ2-7,.,CASSQAIIPGLAGVPSYEQYF,TGTGCCAGCAGCCAAGCGATTATCCCGGGTCTAGCGGGAGTTCCCTCCTACGAGCAGTACTTC
TRBD1,TRBV7-2,TRBJ2-1,few,CASSPRAGGPHEQFF,TGTGCCAGCAGCCCCCGGGCAGGGGGCCCGCATGAGCAGTTCTTC
.,TRBV2,TRBJ2-7,.,CASSEGARNYEQYF,TGTGCCAGCAGTGAAGGTGCTAGGAACTACGAGCAGTACTTC
.,TRBV6-1,TRBJ1-4,.,CASRKGTATNEKLFF,TGTGCCAGCAGGAAGGGGACCGCAACTAATGAAAAACTGTTTTTT
.,TRBV28,TRBJ1-1,.,CASSRGHSNTEAFF,TGTGCCAGCAGTCGGGGACACTCGAACACTGAAGCTTTCTTT
TRBD2,TRBV5-1,TRBJ2-1,.,CASSHIAGGTYNEQFF,TGCGCCAGCAGCCACATAGCGGGAGGCACCTACAATGAGCAGTTCTTC
TRBD2,TRBV5-1,TRBJ2-7,.,CASSLSSGGPHEQYF,TGCGCCAGCAGCTTGTCGTCGGGAGGGCCCCACGAGCAGTACTTC
.,TRBV28,TRBJ2-6,few,CATFTTSGANVLTF,TGTGCCACCTTCACGACCTCCGGGGCCAACGTCCTGACTTTC
.,TRBV2,TRBJ1-2,.,CASTRPGPYGYTF,TGTGCCAGCACGCGGCCAGGGCCCTATGGCTACACCTTC
.,TRBV29-1,TRBJ2-3,.,CSVERERTQYF,TGCAGCGTTGAGAGGGAACGTACGCAGTATTTT
.,TRBV10-3,TRBJ2-5,.,CAISPSTGIGETQYF,TGTGCCATCAGCCCCTCGACGGGGATAGGAGAGACCCAGTACTTC
TRBD1,TRBV18,TRBJ1-3,.,CASSSGQGAGNTIYF,TGTGCCAGCTCGTCGGGGCAGGGGGCTGGAAACACCATATATTTT
.,TRBV9,TRBJ2-7,few,CASSVAPGTATYEQYF,TGTGCCAGCAGCGTTGCCCCCGGGACTGCTACCTACGAGCAGTACTTC
TRBD1,TRBV19,TRBJ1-1,.,CASRRAGGLTRTEAFF,TGTGCCAGTCGGCGGGCAGGGGGCCTAACAAGGACTGAAGCTTTCTTT
.,TRBV6-5,TRBJ2-4,.,CASRSTRNIQYF,TGTGCCAGCAGGTCGACAAGAAACATTCAGTACTTC
.,TRBV29-1,TRBJ1-4,.,CSVRDNYATNEKLFF,TGCAGCGTGAGGGACAACTATGCAACTAATGAAAAACTGTTTTTT
TRBD2,TRBV27,TRBJ2-1,.,CASSRPPGTSVGEQFF,TGTGCCAGCAGTCGCCCCCCGGGGACTAGCGTAGGCGAGCAGTTCTTC
TRBD2,TRBV2,TRBJ2-2,few,CASRGGRAHTGELFF,TGTGCCAGCAGAGGCGGGAGGGCCCACACCGGGGAGCTGTTTTTT
.,TRBV11-3,TRBJ2-1,.,CASSLERGSNEQFF,TGTGCCAGCAGCTTAGAGAGGGGATCCAATGAGCAGTTCTTC
.,TRBV6-6,TRBJ1-1,few,CASSYLGFEAFF,TGTGCCAGCAGTTATTTGGGGTTTGAAGCTTTCTTT
.,TRBV5-1,TRBJ1-5,.,CASSLGENQPQHF,TGCGCCAGCAGCTTGGGGGAAAATCAGCCCCAGCATTTT
TRBD1,TRBV4-1,TRBJ2-6,few,CASRLQQGAQAGANVLTF,TGCGCCAGCAGACTCCAGCAGGGGGCCCAGGCTGGGGCCAACGTCCTGACTTTC
TRBD2,TRBV5-3,TRBJ2-7,.,CARSSRLAPTYEQYF,TGTGCCAGAAGCTCGCGACTAGCGCCCACCTACGAGCAGTACTTC
.,TRBV5-1,TRBJ1-1,.,CASSVQLMNTEAFF,TGCGCCAGCAGCGTCCAGCTCATGAACACTGAAGCTTTCTTT
TRBD1,TRBV12-5,TRBJ1-2,.,CASGGTAGGYGYTF,TGTGCTAGTGGTGGGACCGCAGGGGGCTATGGCTACACCTTC